What follows are 30 T cell receptor beta chains derived from one specimen sequenced in a study of blood T cell repertoires in COVID-19. TCRdb's table, derived via immunoSEQ multiplex PCR, lists solely in-frame clones and lacks some. The sample gives over 70,000 clones, over 75% of which show up once; over 6.5% is in the top ten. The sample comprised peripheral blood. The receptor set was obtained from a man in his 70s with acute or convalescent COVID-19.

The chain employs TRBV6-6 and TRBJ1-2, with 8 bases matching TRBD1. Germline-derived CDR1 and CDR2 are MNHNY and SVGAGI (reference sequence). J gave up 7 bases and V 6 bases, and 7 bases lay outside the gene matches. The CDR3 extends over 13 amino acids. DNA of the CDR3: TGTGCCAGCAGAATCCAGGGGGCAGGTGGCTACACCTTC. This sequence encodes CASRIQGAGGYTF.

The chain recombines TRBV19 with TRBJ1-5, with 8 positions matching TRBD1. V shed 3 bases, J shed 5 bases, and the junction held 21 bases outside the gene matches. CDR3 size: 20 residues. Germline V gives CDR1 LNHDA, CDR2 SQIVND (reference sequence). The CDR3 nucleotides are TGTGCCAGTAGTATGGGCTTGGGACAGGCGTATCTTCTACTTCATCAGCCCCAGCATTTT. It yields the protein CASSMGLGQAYLLLHQPQHF.

Concerning this clone: The junction shows a germline mismatch at one end, possibly a read error. The gene calls are TRBV19 and TRBJ2-1, with TRBD2 identical over 10 bases. Germline assignment: CDR1 LNHDA and CDR2 SQIVND (reference sequence). The CDR3 totals 11 residues. The CDR3 sequence is CATASGREFLF. CDR3 bases: TGTGCCACCGCAAGCGGGAGGGAATTTCTCTTC.

This sequence joins TRBV5-4 and TRBJ1-1, with D possibly TRBD1 on 6 matching bases. This CDR3 is built from 16 residues. V was trimmed by 6 bases and J by 6 bases, leaving 24 bases between them. Germline CDR1 SGHNT, CDR2 YYREEE (reference sequence). CDR3 in amino acids: CASTGGSGGRIAEAFF. CDR3 DNA sequence: TGTGCCAGCACCGGGGGGTCTGGGGGGCGTATCGCTGAAGCTTTCTTT.

J is TRBJ2-3 and V is TRBV7-9; 7 bases are a match to TRBD1. CDR1 SEHNR and CDR2 FQNEAQ come from the germline V gene (reference sequence). This CDR3 is built from 15 residues. V shed 3 bases and J 2 bases; nucleotides not matched to a gene: 5. The CDR3 region is CASSLGQNPTDTQYF. CDR3 coding DNA: TGTGCCAGCAGCTTGGGACAGAACCCCACAGATACGCAGTATTTT.

V and J are TRBV9 and TRBJ2-2; D is ambiguous. The CDR3 is made up of 12 amino acids. Trimming removed 4 bases from V and 4 bases from J, with 5 bases in between. Germline values: CDR1 SGDLS, CDR2 YYNGEE. CDR3 DNA: TGTGCCAGCAGCCTCCTCACCGGGGAGCTGTTTTTT. As protein: CASSLLTGELFF.

The chain has TRBV5-1 and TRBJ2-7; 7 nucleotides match TRBD1. J lost 4 bases, V lost 0 bases, and 10 bases had no gene match. Germline lookup yields CDR1 SGHRS and CDR2 YFSETQ. CDR3 size: 16 residues. The CDR3 loop reads CASSLGGVSRGYEQYV. DNA of the CDR3: TGCGCCAGCAGCTTGGGCGGTGTCTCCAGGGGGTACGAGCAGTACGTC.

Only a few counts were recorded for this clone. The chain uses TRBV25-1 and TRBJ2-2; 9 bases line up with TRBD1. V was pared by 3 bases and J by 4 bases, with 3 bases of the junction left unmatched. The CDR3 extends over 15 amino acids. Germline V lookup: CDR1 MGHDK, CDR2 SYGVNS. The CDR3 here is CASSETGGPTGELFF. The CDR3 region has the DNA TGTGCCAGCAGTGAGACAGGGGGGCCCACCGGGGAGCTGTTTTTT.

A few counts support this clone. The chain combines TRBV7-9 with TRBJ2-3, with 11 positions matching TRBD2. With 2 bases clipped from V and 4 bases from J, the junction kept 11 bases outside the gene matches. Germline V gene data show CDR1 as SEHNR and CDR2 as FQNEAQ (reference sequence). This CDR3 spans 18 amino acids. The CDR3 DNA is TGTGCCAGCAGCTTACCACTAAGACTAGCGGGGCTGGCAGATACGCAGTATTTT. It codes for CASSLPLRLAGLADTQYF.

V gene TRBV7-2 combines with J gene TRBJ2-2; the D is unclear. The V and J ends lost 5 bases and 5 bases respectively, with 9 bases between them. Per the germline V gene, CDR1 is SGHTA and CDR2 is FQGNSA. The CDR3 runs 13 residues. The CDR3 DNA is TGTGCCAGCAGCCACGATACTACCGGGGAGCTGTTTTTT. It specifies CASSHDTTGELFF. The full variable domain, with the rest looked up from reference TRBV7-2 and TRBJ2-2, is GAGVSQSPSNKVTEKGKDVELRCDPISGHTALYWYRQSLGQGLEFLIYFQGNSAPDKSGLPSDRFSAERTGGSVSTLTIQRTQQEDSAVYLCASSHDTTGELFFGEGSRLTVL.

The J gene is TRBJ1-2, the V gene TRBV19; no firm D call. Germline CDR1 is LNHDA and CDR2 is SQIVND (reference sequence). Deletions cut 3 bases from V and 1 base from J, with 15 bases between. CDR3 length: 16 residues. The CDR3 here is CASSIQVVAFNYGYTF. The CDR3 nucleotides are TGTGCCAGTAGTATTCAGGTGGTGGCCTTTAACTATGGCTACACCTTC.

As DNA, the CDR3 is TGCAGTGCTAGTTCCTTGGGGCTTGAAGCTTTCTTT. Translation gives CSASSLGLEAFF. The chain uses TRBV20-1 and TRBJ1-1; the D gene is possibly TRBD1 (5 bases). The CDR3 extends over 12 amino acids. CDR1 DFQATT and CDR2 SNEGSKA come from the germline V gene (reference sequence). The V gene lost 3 bases and the J gene lost 7 bases, with 12 bases spanning the gap.

The rearrangement uses TRBV29-1 and TRBJ1-2; D may be TRBD1 (5 bases). CDR1 SQVTM and CDR2 ANQGSEA come from the germline V gene. The length of the CDR3 is 12 residues. Trimming stripped 6 bases from V and 2 bases from J, with 10 bases between. CDR3 bases: TGCAGCGTGGGACTGGCAAACTATGGCTACACCTTC. Translated: CSVGLANYGYTF.

The V and J genes are TRBV6-4 and TRBJ1-6; 7 nucleotides align to TRBD1. Trimming at V came to 2 bases and at J to 0 bases, leaving 7 bases not matched to a gene. This CDR3 comprises 18 residues. In germline, CDR1 is MRHNA, CDR2 SNTAGT. In DNA form, the CDR3 reads TGTGCCAGCAGTGACAAACAGGGGAGAAGCTCCTATAATTCACCCCTCCACTTT. It encodes CASSDKQGRSSYNSPLHF.

This chain uses TRBV19 with TRBJ2-5; maybe TRBD1 (6 bases). Germline-derived CDR1 and CDR2 are LNHDA and SQIVND (reference sequence). The germline V and J ends were trimmed by 5 bases and 2 bases, with 18 bases remaining between them. This CDR3 is 16 amino acids long. The CDR3 region has the DNA TGTGCCAGTAGTTCGCCGCCGGGACACAAACAAGAGACCCAGTACTTC. As protein: CASSSPPGHKQETQYF. Together with reference TRBV19 and TRBJ2-5, the CDR3 gives the full variable domain: DGGITQSPKYLFRKEGQNVTLSCEQNLNHDAMYWYRQDPGQGLRLIYYSQIVNDFQKGDIAEGYSVSREKKESFPLTVTSAQKNPTAFYLCASSSPPGHKQETQYFGPGTRLLVL.

J is TRBJ2-7 and V is TRBV5-1, with D perhaps matching TRBD2 (6 bases). Germline V CDR1 and CDR2: SGHRS, YFSETQ. CDR3 length: 13 amino acids. V lost 4 bases and J 2 bases, leaving 10 bases between the germline ends. The CDR3 loop is CASSAGGAYEQYF. DNA for the CDR3: TGCGCCAGCAGCGCCGGAGGGGCCTACGAGCAGTACTTC.

The chain links TRBV5-1 to TRBJ2-1; 9 bases are shared with TRBD1. The V gene's germline CDR1 is SGHRS and CDR2 YFSETQ. The CDR3 loop spans 15 amino acids. J gave up 7 bases and V 0 bases, and 5 bases lay outside the gene matches. The chain's CDR3 is CASSLEGTGYNEQFF. The CDR3 DNA reads as TGCGCCAGCAGCTTGGAGGGGACAGGGTATAATGAGCAGTTCTTC.

This clone was seen ten or more times. In the same sample, other DNA sequences code for this CDR3. The chain combines TRBV5-1 with TRBJ2-7, with 10 bases aligning to TRBD1. This CDR3 is built from 14 residues. V gave up 4 bases and J gave up 3 bases; unmatched junction bases: 4. CDR1 and CDR2 (germline): SGHRS, YFSETQ. CDR3 in DNA: TGCGCCAGCAGCCTGGGACAGGGGCTCTACGAGCAGTACTTC. It encodes CASSLGQGLYEQYF.

There are a few counts of this clone. The rearrangement uses TRBV28 and TRBJ1-1; D may be TRBD1 (5 bases). Germline loops: CDR1 MDHEN, CDR2 SYDVKM. Trimming took off 3 bases at V and 0 bases at J, with 17 bases between the two ends. The CDR3 loop spans 17 amino acids. Here the CDR3 reads CASSLPHGGHMNTEAFF. Here the CDR3 DNA reads TGTGCCAGCAGTTTGCCCCACGGGGGTCACATGAACACTGAAGCTTTCTTT.

The chain carries TRBV6-1 and TRBJ1-5, with D hard to call. V lost 3 bases to trimming and J lost 2 bases, with 11 bases between them. CDR1 is MNHNS and CDR2 is SASEGT in the germline V gene. CDR3 length: 15 amino acids. The CDR3 is CASSDSARRNQPQHF. The CDR3 nucleotides are TGTGCCAGCAGTGACAGCGCCAGACGCAATCAGCCCCAGCATTTT.

The J gene is TRBJ1-5, the V gene TRBV7-8; 8 bases map to TRBD1. The CDR3 extends over 16 amino acids. The germline V gene has CDR1 SGHVS and CDR2 FQNEAQ. V was clipped by 4 bases and J by 4 bases; unmatched bases: 9. Written as DNA, the CDR3 is TGTGCCAGCAGCTCTCCGCAGGGGGCAAGGAATCAGCCCCAGCATTTT. Amino acids: CASSSPQGARNQPQHF.

This chain connects TRBV7-9 to TRBJ2-1, with a possible D match to TRBD1 (5 bases). The CDR3 has 12 residues. In germline, CDR1 is SEHNR, CDR2 FQNEAQ (reference sequence). Trimming cost V 6 bases and J 9 bases, with 12 bases left between them. CDR3 sequence (DNA): TGTGCCAGCAGACCTCGGACAAGTGAGCAGTTCTTC. Amino acid sequence: CASRPRTSEQFF. Variable domain in full (rest from reference TRBV7-9 and TRBJ2-1): DTGVSQNPRHKITKRGQNVTFRCDPISEHNRLYWYRQTLGQGPEFLTYFQNEAQLEKSRLLSDRFSAERPKGSFSTLEIQRTEQGDSAMYLCASRPRTSEQFFGPGTRLTVL.

The rearrangement joins TRBV18 to TRBJ2-5; tentatively, D is TRBD2 (6 bases). Trimming cost V 0 bases and J 2 bases, with 10 bases left between them. The CDR3 sequence is 15 residues long. CDR1 and CDR2 from the germline V gene are KGHSH and LQKENI. CDR3 coding DNA: TGTGCCAGCTCACCACCGGGACTCCAACAAGAGACCCAGTACTTC. Amino acid sequence: CASSPPGLQQETQYF.

V is TRBV4-1 and J is TRBJ1-1, with unresolved D. V lost 2 bases to trimming and J lost 1 base, with 8 bases between them. This CDR3 has 14 residues. Germline V gene data show CDR1 as MGHRA and CDR2 as YSYEKL. The CDR3 region has the DNA TGCGCCAGCAGCCAATTAACAGCGAACACTGAAGCTTTCTTT. Its translation: CASSQLTANTEAFF.

The chain uses TRBV5-1 and TRBJ1-6, with D perhaps TRBD1 (6 bases). V was clipped by 3 bases and J by 4 bases, with 8 bases between them. In germline, CDR1 is SGHRS, CDR2 YFSETQ. This CDR3 region has 14 residues. Written as DNA, the CDR3 is TGCGCCAGCAGCTCAGGGGCTTATAATTCACCCCTCCACTTT. Protein: CASSSGAYNSPLHF.

This clone was seen more than once but under ten times. This chain links TRBV19 with TRBJ2-2; 8 positions match TRBD1. Germline CDR1 is LNHDA and CDR2 is SQIVND (reference sequence). CDR3 length: 15 residues. Trimming removed 5 bases from V and 3 bases from J; junction bases left unmatched: 5. The CDR3 sequence: CASSPSTGDTGELFF. In DNA, the CDR3 is TGTGCCAGTAGTCCGTCGACAGGGGACACCGGGGAGCTGTTTTTT.

This chain connects TRBV6-1 to TRBJ1-4; maybe TRBD1 (5 bases). The germline CDR1 and CDR2 sequences are MNHNS and SASEGT. The germline V and J ends were trimmed by 4 bases and 0 bases, with 15 bases remaining between them. CDR3 length: 17 amino acids. The CDR3 reads CASSVLRGPATNEKLFF. CDR3 in DNA: TGTGCCAGCAGTGTTCTTAGGGGCCCTGCAACTAATGAAAAACTGTTTTTT.

The genes are TRBV2 and TRBJ1-2; D is perhaps TRBD1 (5 bases). The V end lost 6 bases, the J end lost 5 bases, and 10 bases lay between the germline ends. Germline-derived CDR1 and CDR2 are SNHLY and FYNNEI. The CDR3 is 12 residues long. CDR3 DNA sequence: TGTGCCAGCAGAAGGGGCCCTTATGGCTACACCTTC. Protein: CASRRGPYGYTF.

The chain combines TRBV29-1 with TRBJ1-1; D is unclear. Germline V gene lookup returns CDR1 SQVTM and CDR2 ANQGSEA. V lost 7 bases and J lost 5, with 17 bases in between. The CDR3 is made up of 13 amino acids. The DNA of the CDR3 is TGCAGCGGAGAGACGCGGTCGGGAACTGAAGCTTTCTTT. Translation gives CSGETRSGTEAFF.

J is TRBJ2-7 and V is TRBV27; tentative D call: TRBD1 (6 bases). CDR3 length: 13 residues. The germline V gene has CDR1 MNHEY and CDR2 SMNVEV (reference sequence). V lost 1 base and J 9 bases, leaving 13 bases between the germline ends. In DNA form, the CDR3 reads TGTGCCAGCAGTTTATTACAGGGTTTGGTGCAGTACGTC. It specifies CASSLLQGLVQYV.